The clone carrying this TCR beta chain was observed a few times. A much larger clonotype is one base distant, so this may be a read error. This sample was taken from a study of metastatic and nonmetastatic thyroid tumors. For the study at large: Samples came from malignant and benign thyroid patients, and repertoires were compared across blood and tumor or nodule tissue.

None of the patients had undergone any treatment ahead of thyroid surgery. The CDR3 runs 15 residues. Germline CDR1 reads DFQATT; CDR2 reads SNEGSKA (reference sequence). Original data processing: Differences in CDR3 between clinicopathological groups were drawn on to build a classifier intended to discriminate distant-metastatic papillary thyroid cancer patients. MiXCR re-clonotyped the PCR reads for TCRdb. These V and J calls originate from TCRdb's pipeline instead of the authors' own analysis. The repertoire holds over 10,000 clones, approximately 26% seen once, with over 15% in the top ten. The gene calls are TRBV20-1 and TRBJ2-5; 9 bases are shared with TRBD2. The source material was tumor tissue. This TCR derives from a female donor with papillary thyroid cancer or a benign thyroid nodule (not recorded which). Some clones in this sample may be carry-over from other donors' samples. The CDR3 nucleotides read TGCAGTGCTCTGGGACTAGCTTGGTCGGGCGAGACCCAGTGCTTC. This sequence encodes CSALGLAWSGETQCF.